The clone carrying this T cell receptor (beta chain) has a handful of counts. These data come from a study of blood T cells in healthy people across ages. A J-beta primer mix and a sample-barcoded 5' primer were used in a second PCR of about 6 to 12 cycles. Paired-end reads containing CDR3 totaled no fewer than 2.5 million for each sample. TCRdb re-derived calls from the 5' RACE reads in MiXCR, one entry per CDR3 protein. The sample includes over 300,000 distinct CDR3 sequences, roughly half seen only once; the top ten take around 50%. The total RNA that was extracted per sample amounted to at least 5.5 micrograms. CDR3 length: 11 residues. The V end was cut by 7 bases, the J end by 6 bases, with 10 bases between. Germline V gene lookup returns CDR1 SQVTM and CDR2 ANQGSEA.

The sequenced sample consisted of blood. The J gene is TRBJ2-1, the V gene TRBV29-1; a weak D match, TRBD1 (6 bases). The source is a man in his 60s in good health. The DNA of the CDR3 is TGCAGCGGGGGGACACTCAATGAGCAGTTCTTC. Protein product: CSGGTLNEQFF.